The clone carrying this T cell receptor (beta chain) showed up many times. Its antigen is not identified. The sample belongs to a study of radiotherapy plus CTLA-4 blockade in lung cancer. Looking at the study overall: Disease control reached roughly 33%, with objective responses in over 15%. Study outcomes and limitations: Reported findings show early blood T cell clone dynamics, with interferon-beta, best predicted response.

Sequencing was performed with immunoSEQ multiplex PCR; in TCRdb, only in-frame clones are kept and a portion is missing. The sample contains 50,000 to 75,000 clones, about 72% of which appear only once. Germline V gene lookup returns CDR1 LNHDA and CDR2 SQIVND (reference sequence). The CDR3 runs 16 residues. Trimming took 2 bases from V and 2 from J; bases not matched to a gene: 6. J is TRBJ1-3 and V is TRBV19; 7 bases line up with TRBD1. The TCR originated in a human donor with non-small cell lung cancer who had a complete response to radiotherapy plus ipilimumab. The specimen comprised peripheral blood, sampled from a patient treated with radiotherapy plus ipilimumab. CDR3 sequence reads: CASSIQGDTAGNTIYF. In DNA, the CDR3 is TGTGCCAGTAGTATACAGGGGGATACGGCTGGAAACACCATATATTTT.